This TCR beta chain was identified in a study of liver allograft versus peripheral blood T cells. Study at large: What was compared were the T cell receptor repertoires in transplanted livers and those in the peripheral blood of recipients. Whole-study results and caveats: Repertoires of T cell receptors that resided inside liver allografts reportedly differed from those in peripheral blood.

TCRdb independently ran MiXCR on the reads; one entry per CDR3 protein. The sample records more than 10,000 distinct CDR3 sequences, roughly 20% being singletons. V dropped 4 bases and J dropped 1 base, with 10 bases sitting between them. From germline, CDR1 is SGHNT and CDR2 YYREEE (reference sequence). This CDR3 spans 14 amino acids. Concerning this clonotype: Its cognate antigen is unknown.

This clonotype originated in a human patient who had a liver transplant. The graft donor may have contributed some T cells. This chain uses TRBV5-4 with TRBJ2-3; perhaps TRBD2 as D (7 bases). In DNA, the CDR3 is TGTGCCAGCAGCCCGGGGGGCGGCACAGATACGCAGTATTTT. Protein sequence: CASSPGGGTDTQYF.